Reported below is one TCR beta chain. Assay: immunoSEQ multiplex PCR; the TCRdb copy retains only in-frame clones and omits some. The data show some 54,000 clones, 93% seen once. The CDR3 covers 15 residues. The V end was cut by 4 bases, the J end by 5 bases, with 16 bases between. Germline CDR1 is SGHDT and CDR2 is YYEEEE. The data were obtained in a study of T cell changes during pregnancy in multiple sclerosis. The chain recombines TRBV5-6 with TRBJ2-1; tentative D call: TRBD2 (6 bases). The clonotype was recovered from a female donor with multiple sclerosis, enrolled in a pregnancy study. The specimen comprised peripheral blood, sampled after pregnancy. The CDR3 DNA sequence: TGTGCCAGCAGCCCGTGGAGGGTTCGGGACAATGAGCAGTTCTTC. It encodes CASSPWRVRDNEQFF.